This T cell receptor (beta chain) was observed in a study of cytomegalovirus exposure and HLA in healthy donors. Study results and limitations: Most TCR beta V segments were productive about 90% or about 30% of the time in an earlier analysis.

Amplification used 60 Vbeta primers and 13 Jbeta primers. The assay was immunoSEQ multiplex PCR, and TCRdb's table has in-frame clones only and misses some. The sample's table shows tens of thousands of clones. In the case of this clone: Its specificity is unknown.

Trimming at V came to 2 bases and at J to 6 bases, leaving 8 bases not matched to a gene. The V gene's germline CDR1 is SGHTA and CDR2 FQGNSA. The length of the CDR3 is 16 residues. The chain carries TRBV7-2 and TRBJ2-5; 11 positions match TRBD2. The sample comprised PBMCs. The TCR sequence derives from a woman aged 60-70 years in good health and CMV-seronegative. CDR3 in DNA: TGTGCCAGCAGCTTATGGGTAGCGGGAGGGCAGCAGACCCAGTACTTC. This sequence encodes CASSLWVAGGQQTQYF.